Each of the 26 T cell receptor beta chains below was sequenced from the same sample in a study of cytomegalovirus exposure and HLA in healthy donors. A multiplex PCR was run with 60 Vbeta primers and 13 Jbeta primers. TCRdb's table, derived via immunoSEQ multiplex PCR, lists solely in-frame clones and lacks some. The sample holds 85,000 to 95,000 clones; 7.6% are singletons and the top ten take roughly 2.1%. Material: PBMCs. These receptors all come from a man aged 50-60 years in good health and CMV-seronegative.

The V call is TRBV4-1, the J call TRBJ1-2, with 10 bases identical to TRBD1. This CDR3 region has 15 residues. V lost 5 bases to trimming and J lost 3 bases; unmatched junction nucleotides: 6. CDR1 and CDR2 (germline): MGHRA, YSYEKL. DNA of the CDR3: TGCGCCAGCAGCACCCGACAGGGGGCGGACTATGGCTACACCTTC. It translates to CASSTRQGADYGYTF.

This chain connects TRBV19 to TRBJ1-5; 11 bases line up with TRBD1. This CDR3 is 15 amino acids long. The ends lost 5 bases at V and 4 bases at J; junction bases unmatched: 4. CDR1 is LNHDA and CDR2 is SQIVND in the germline V gene (reference sequence). CDR3 sequence reads: CASSPGQGANQPQHF. The DNA for the CDR3 is TGTGCCAGTAGTCCTGGACAGGGGGCAAATCAGCCCCAGCATTTT.

This clone was observed a few times. The V and J genes are TRBV7-9 and TRBJ2-5, with 7 nucleotides matching TRBD1. The V gene's germline CDR1 is SEHNR and CDR2 FQNEAQ (reference sequence). J was trimmed by 2 bases and V by 5 bases; bases with no gene match: 5. This CDR3 is 14 amino acids long. The CDR3 loop reads CASSPRQGQETQYF. CDR3 nucleotides: TGTGCCAGCAGCCCACGACAGGGACAAGAGACCCAGTACTTC. The variable domain in full, with the rest retrieved from reference TRBV7-9 and TRBJ2-5, is DTGVSQNPRHKITKRGQNVTFRCDPISEHNRLYWYRQTLGQGPEFLTYFQNEAQLEKSRLLSDRFSAERPKGSFSTLEIQRTEQGDSAMYLCASSPRQGQETQYFGPGTRLLVL.

This clone has a handful of counts. The chain joins TRBV6-4 to TRBJ2-1; D remains ambiguous. V lost 0 bases and J lost 7, with 7 bases in between. Germline-derived CDR1 and CDR2 are MRHNA and SNTAGT. The CDR3 has 13 residues. Written as DNA, the CDR3 is TGTGCCAGCAGTGACTCGTCCCCAAATGAGCAGTTCTTC. Translating gives CASSDSSPNEQFF.

This clone was detected only a few times. The CDR3: CASSVRTGDQPQHF. CDR3 nucleotides: TGTGCCAGCAGTGTTCGGACAGGGGATCAGCCCCAGCATTTT. The chain carries TRBV6-5 and TRBJ1-5; 9 positions match TRBD1. This CDR3 is 14 amino acids long. The germline V gene encodes CDR1 MNHEY and CDR2 SVGAGI. V lost 5 bases, J lost 5 bases, and 4 bases stayed unmatched.

This clone came up a few times. The chain employs TRBV28 and TRBJ2-3; a weak D match, TRBD2 (5 bases). CDR3 length: 15 residues. Germline CDR1 is MDHEN and CDR2 is SYDVKM. Trimming left V 5 bases short and J 6 bases short, with 18 bases between. The CDR3 DNA follows: TGTGCCAGCAGTCACCCGACCGACTTAGCGGATACGCAGTATTTT. Translation gives CASSHPTDLADTQYF.

This chain uses TRBV7-2 with TRBJ2-3, with TRBD1 identical over 8 bases. Germline CDR1 is SGHTA and CDR2 is FQGNSA. J was trimmed by 4 bases and V by 3 bases; bases with no gene match: 9. The CDR3 sequence is 16 residues long. CDR3 nucleotides: TGTGCCAGCAGCTTGGTGACAGGGGCCCGCCCAGATACGCAGTATTTT. Its protein is CASSLVTGARPDTQYF. The whole variable domain, filled in from reference TRBV7-2 and TRBJ2-3, reads GAGVSQSPSNKVTEKGKDVELRCDPISGHTALYWYRQSLGQGLEFLIYFQGNSAPDKSGLPSDRFSAERTGGSVSTLTIQRTQQEDSAVYLCASSLVTGARPDTQYFGPGTRLTVL.

J is TRBJ2-2 and V is TRBV5-1, with 7 nucleotides matching TRBD1. The CDR3 runs to 15 residues. Germline V lookup: CDR1 SGHRS, CDR2 YFSETQ. Trimming took 7 bases from V and 3 from J; bases not matched to a gene: 9. The CDR3 loop reads CASLRDSADTGELFF. CDR3 coding DNA: TGCGCCAGCTTACGGGACAGCGCAGACACCGGGGAGCTGTTTTTT.

The gene calls are TRBV7-8 and TRBJ2-3; TRBD2 matches 11 bases. Trimming removed 4 bases from V and 5 bases from J; junction bases left unmatched: 8. Germline V gene lookup returns CDR1 SGHVS and CDR2 FQNEAQ. CDR3 length: 16 residues. The CDR3 DNA reads as TGTGCCAGCAGCTCTCTAGCGGGAGGCTTTATAGATACGCAGTATTTT. This encodes CASSSLAGGFIDTQYF.

The table lists this clone with a few counts. The chain links TRBV10-2 to TRBJ2-5, with 13 bases identical to TRBD2. The CDR3 totals 18 residues. Germline V gives CDR1 WSHSY, CDR2 SAAADI. V was clipped by 3 bases and J by 4 bases; unmatched bases: 11. The CDR3 region has the DNA TGCGCCAGCAGTGAAGTTGGGGCTAGGACTAGCGGGGGAGAGACCCAGTACTTC. Protein sequence: CASSEVGARTSGGETQYF.

This chain uses TRBV5-6 with TRBJ2-1; 7 bases map to TRBD2. The trim removed 0 bases at V and 0 bases at J, leaving 3 bases unmatched. This CDR3 has 16 amino acids. Germline V gene lookup returns CDR1 SGHDT and CDR2 YYEEEE. Here the CDR3 DNA reads TGTGCCAGCAGCTTGGAGGCGGGAGCCTCCTACAATGAGCAGTTCTTC. It codes for CASSLEAGASYNEQFF.

This chain joins TRBV6-1 and TRBJ1-5; D gene unclear. The CDR3 consists of 14 residues. CDR1 is MNHNS, CDR2 SASEGT, per germline. V dropped 1 base and J dropped 6 bases, with 10 bases sitting between them. CDR3 DNA: TGTGCCAGCAGTGAAGTCGGTGCAATTCAGCCCCAGCATTTT. This sequence encodes CASSEVGAIQPQHF.

A few counts support this clone. The rearrangement uses TRBV7-2 and TRBJ1-2, with a possible D match to TRBD1 (6 bases). The CDR3 has 10 residues. V shed 5 bases and J shed 13 bases, with 11 bases lying between them. Germline values: CDR1 SGHTA, CDR2 FQGNSA. CDR3 sequence reads: CASSPVTGTF. The CDR3 DNA follows: TGTGCCAGCAGCCCTGTGACAGGCACCTTC.

The chain couples TRBV5-1 to TRBJ1-6; TRBD1 agrees at 8 bases. The CDR3 is made up of 17 amino acids. The V gene's germline CDR1 is SGHRS and CDR2 YFSETQ. The ends lost 2 bases at V and 9 bases at J; junction bases unmatched: 13. CDR3 in DNA: TGCGCCAGCAGCTTATCGGCGAAGGACAGGGTGGGTTCACCCCTCCACTTT. This codes for CASSLSAKDRVGSPLHF.

This clone was recorded a few times. J is TRBJ1-2 and V is TRBV7-2; D not resolved. V lost 5 bases and J 4 bases, leaving 20 bases between the germline ends. The germline V gene encodes CDR1 SGHTA and CDR2 FQGNSA. The CDR3 is 16 residues long. CDR3 sequence reads: CASSLTRPQLSYGYTF. The CDR3 DNA sequence: TGTGCCAGCAGCCTAACGAGGCCCCAATTATCCTATGGCTACACCTTC.

This clone was seen a handful of times. This chain joins TRBV19 and TRBJ1-5, with D unresolved. CDR1 LNHDA and CDR2 SQIVND come from the germline V gene (reference sequence). This CDR3 comprises 13 residues. V shed 3 bases and J shed 8 bases, with 11 bases lying between them. CDR3 nucleotide sequence: TGTGCCAGTAGTATTCCACACCTTGAGCCCCAGCATTTT. Amino acid sequence: CASSIPHLEPQHF.

The rearrangement links TRBV14 to TRBJ1-1; the D gene is possibly TRBD1 (6 bases). Germline-derived CDR1 and CDR2 are SGHDN and FVKESK. The CDR3 is 15 amino acids. Deletions cut 2 bases from V and 1 base from J, with 11 bases between. CDR3 residues: CASSQWGGQNTEAFF. As DNA, the CDR3 is TGTGCCAGCAGCCAATGGGGGGGACAGAACACTGAAGCTTTCTTT.

This clone was observed a few times. The chain couples TRBV18 to TRBJ1-4; possible D gene TRBD1, 6 bases. This CDR3 spans 15 amino acids. Germline values: CDR1 KGHSH, CDR2 LQKENI. Trimming shortened V by 3 bases and J by 1 base, and 9 bases separated the two germline ends. CDR3 amino acids: CASSPRTETNEKLFF. CDR3 nucleotides: TGTGCCAGCTCACCGCGGACAGAAACTAATGAAAAACTGTTTTTT.

This clone turned up a few times. The chain recombines TRBV4-1 with TRBJ2-1; 11 bases map to TRBD2. Germline trimming cut 6 bases from V and 9 bases from J; bases unmatched to any gene: 13. CDR1 and CDR2 from the germline V gene are MGHRA and YSYEKL. This CDR3 has 16 amino acids. CDR3 region: CASRVANSGGVGEQFF. The CDR3 coding sequence is TGCGCCAGCAGGGTCGCCAATAGCGGGGGGGTGGGTGAGCAGTTCTTC.

This clone was observed a few times. The chain uses TRBV28 and TRBJ2-7; D perhaps matches TRBD2 (7 bases). Trimming took off 6 bases at V and 7 bases at J, with 22 bases between the two ends. CDR3 length: 15 amino acids. Germline CDR1 and CDR2: MDHEN and SYDVKM. The CDR3 protein is CASRYRGAGQGEQYF. The DNA of the CDR3 is TGTGCCAGCAGATACCGGGGGGCAGGGCAAGGGGAGCAGTACTTC.

This clone appeared a few times. This chain uses TRBV30 with TRBJ1-3, with D possibly TRBD1 on 6 matching bases. The V gene's germline CDR1 is GTSNPN and CDR2 SVGIG (reference sequence). The CDR3 length is 14 residues. Trimming cost V 1 base and J 0 bases, with 7 bases left between them. The CDR3 DNA sequence: TGTGCCTGGAGTGAGGACAGCTCTGGAAACACCATATATTTT. Its translation: CAWSEDSSGNTIYF.

This clone was observed a handful of times. The chain carries TRBV7-2 and TRBJ2-7, with TRBD1 as a possible D gene (6 bases). The CDR3 length is 14 residues. Trimming took off 1 base at V and 0 bases at J, with 7 bases between the two ends. CDR1 and CDR2 (germline): SGHTA, FQGNSA. DNA of the CDR3: TGTGCCAGCAGCTTAGACAGGGACTCCTACGAGCAGTACTTC. Translated: CASSLDRDSYEQYF.

This clone occurred a few times. V usage is TRBV28 and J usage is TRBJ1-1; D not certain. The CDR3 has 16 residues. The V and J ends lost 1 base and 0 bases respectively, with 12 bases between them. Looked up from germline, CDR1 is MDHEN and CDR2 is SYDVKM. In DNA, the CDR3 is TGTGCCAGCAGTTTATTCCACGAGAGGGTGAACACTGAAGCTTTCTTT. It codes for CASSLFHERVNTEAFF.

This clone has just a few counts. This sequence joins TRBV6-5 and TRBJ1-4; D remains unclear. Germline loops: CDR1 MNHEY, CDR2 SVGAGI. CDR3 length equals 14 residues. V was pared by 6 bases and J by 3 bases, with 11 bases between. CDR3: CASSFTRANEKLFF. For the CDR3, the DNA is TGTGCCAGCAGCTTTACTCGAGCTAATGAAAAACTGTTTTTT.

This clone was found a few times. CDR3 in amino acids: CATTSGRAYEQYF. The CDR3 DNA reads TGTGCCACAACTAGCGGGAGGGCCTACGAGCAGTACTTC. This rearrangement joins TRBV10-3 to TRBJ2-7; TRBD2 agrees at 13 bases. V shed 10 bases, J shed 2 bases, and the junction held 2 bases outside the gene matches. The CDR3 has 13 amino acids. CDR1 is ENHRY, CDR2 SYGVKD, per germline.

This clone turned up a few times. This rearrangement joins TRBV28 to TRBJ2-7; 7 bases align to TRBD1. Germline CDR1 reads MDHEN; CDR2 reads SYDVKM. This CDR3 spans 15 amino acids. Losses at the gene ends were 7 bases for V and 2 bases for J; bases not matched to a gene: 11. As DNA, the CDR3 is TGTGCCAGCAACCGAGTCGGGCAGGGGGCCTACGAGCAGTACTTC. Its translation is CASNRVGQGAYEQYF.